This T cell receptor beta chain was retrieved from a study of shared clonotypes between healthy human individuals (dated by TCRdb to 2018 to 2021). At the level of the whole study: The cohort comprised a couple of women and a few men aged 18 to 49 years. Per donor, three plates each were used for CD4 naive and CD4 memory, two for CD8 naive, and one for CD8 memory. To estimate repertoire size and how much clonotypes are shared between individuals, the study performed deep sequencing of blood TCR repertoires from about five healthy adults. To increase sequencing depth and limit assay-specific biases, TCR repertoire library preparation and sequencing were carried out by different laboratories using diverse techniques. Leukapheresis yielded between about 0.94 and 9 billion PBMCs per donor.

Using the deep immunoSEQ assay, multiplex PCR amplified TCR CDR3 regions from genomic DNA. Extracted genomic DNA from each cell subset was distributed evenly across all wells of several immunoSEQ 96-well plates, and each plate was treated as a replicate. Each replicate PCR for sorted subsets received about 210 ng genomic DNA, equal to 30,000 or so T cell genomes. Purified libraries were quantified with a Qubit 3.0 fluorometer, sized on a Bioanalyzer 2100, and re-quantified with the KAPA Library Quantification kit. Every immunoSEQ 96-well plate was sequenced on a dedicated single-read 150-cycle Illumina NextSeq 550 flow cell. As for the authors' bioinformatics: The immunoSEQ output contained only junctional sequences without quality scores, so filtering could not match that applied to full-length reads. To assign V/J genes and CDR3, sequences were annotated against IMGT germline references using PyIR, a Python wrapper for IgBLAST v1.9. Reads with weak V/J assignments (E-value above 1e-6), missing CDR3, stop codons, out-of-frame junctions, or ambiguous translated residues were removed. A V3J clonotype was defined by an identical inferred V gene, J gene, and CDR3 amino acid sequence. Percentage overlap between repertoires was computed as shared unique clonotypes divided by the size of the smaller repertoire. Richness of each repertoire was evaluated using RTK rarefaction, the Chao1 estimator, and Recon v2.1 estimates of unobserved clonotypes. OLGA was used to compute generation probabilities for all TCRbeta clonotypes that the gDNA method yielded from four donors. TCRdb obtained this table from immuneACCESS and retained in-frame rearrangements with V and J assigned. These tables miss some clones; where compared with another copy, unresolved V genes account for less than half of the shortfall, and the remainder is unexplained. V, J and clone size were drawn from that table, and D and trimming were deduced from the DNA. The sample table lists about 2.3 million clones, less than 95% of them with a count of one. The leading ten clones occupy 0.37% of the sample.

The donors were healthy, HIV-negative adults who had no recently reported acute infections or vaccinations. Every donor was a Caucasian adult living in Nashville, Tennessee, USA. CD4+ T cells were enriched by magnetic negative selection, after which naive cells were positively selected on CD45RA and the negative fraction was taken as the memory subset. After blood collection by leukapheresis, PBMCs were isolated using Ficoll-Histopaque density gradient centrifugation and then cryopreserved in the vapor phase of liquid nitrogen. Purity and quantity of every magnetically sorted T cell population were checked by analytical flow cytometry. From each sorted fraction, genomic DNA was isolated and quantified by UV absorbance on a Nanodrop 2000c. On this clone: Its antigen target is currently unknown. Base-call qualities are not available, and no considerably larger clone is one nucleotide away.

As encoded in the germline V gene, CDR1 is MDHEN while CDR2 is SYDVKM. From cysteine to phenylalanine, the CDR3 is 15 amino acids long. CDR3 DNA is the only sequence kept; it has 45 bases, read in frame from the first base. The junction shows trimming of 3 bases on V and 5 bases on J, plus 16 bases between the germline ends. What the authors observed across the whole study: Across a handful of donors, 5% to 6% of naive CD4, roughly 3.5% of naive CD8, roughly 2.3% of memory CD4, and 0.3% to 0.45% of memory CD8 clonotypes were shared. Sampling was restricted to blood, and TCR repertoires in tissue are likely to differ from TCR repertoires in blood. Because the study included only a small number of donors, the genetic and exposure-history diversity represented was limited. Estimated clonotype richness was generally larger for naive than for memory subsets. Higher generation probabilities were observed for clonotypes shared by all four sorted-subset donors than for non-shared clonotypes. Pairwise subsampling led to the expectation that sequencing depth would affect the degree of clonotype sharing among donors. Incomplete sequencing was indicated by rarefaction of sorted-subset datasets, despite the large sequencing depth.

The chain is made from TRBV28 and TRBJ1-1, with an unclear D gene assignment. Sequencing was carried out using naive CD4+ T cells from PBMCs. Read against the paper, the sample's cell subset or site label means: CD45RA+ positively selected. The sequence derives from a man aged 18 to 30 in good health. Some clones in this sample may be carry-over from other donors' samples. The DNA sequence reads TGTGCCAGCAGTTTCTACTCCATGGTTGAGACTGAAGCTTTCTTT. This codes for CASSFYSMVETEAFF.